The T cell receptor (beta chain) under discussion was sequenced for a study of T cell repertoires in cytomegalovirus infection. The wider study: HLA-B-restricted CMV epitopes that are well studied were used alongside recently identified HLA-C-restricted ones. CMV infection together with matching HLA type was indicated by public TCR beta signatures.

The CDR3 has 16 residues. Germline V gene sequence: CDR1 LGHNA, CDR2 YSLEER. Trimming took 4 bases from V and 7 from J, leaving 20 bases between them. General study findings and limits: HLA-C-restricted CMV-specific TCR beta clonotypes prevailed in the ex vivo response. People with CMV and the relevant HLA were identified by cumulative public TCR beta family frequency.

TCRdb called the reads again in MiXCR, with one record for every CDR3 protein. Seen here are around 750,000 distinct CDR3 sequences, less than 35% observed once, and the top ten hold around 11%. To note about this clonotype: The antigen is unknown.

Sequencing was performed on cultured CD8+ T cells from PBMCs, taken from culture after CMV antigen stimulation. V is TRBV4-3 and J is TRBJ2-4, with a weak D call TRBD2 (5 bases). This receptor was obtained from a human donor in good health (CMV status not recorded). Some clones in this sample may be carry-over from other donors' samples. This CDR3 is CASSPSSGINLNIQYF. The DNA of the CDR3 is TGCGCCAGCAGCCCATCTTCGGGGATAAATCTTAACATTCAGTACTTC.